These 23 T cell receptor beta chains share one sample of origin, sequenced in a study of CD8 T cells in Susac syndrome. After extraction with the RNeasy kit, roughly 0.45 to 1 ug of the RNA was reverse transcribed using random hexamers. Using its own MiXCR run on the immunoSEQ multiplex PCR reads, TCRdb lists one record per CDR3 protein. Seen here are approximately 120,000 distinct CDR3 sequences, approximately 90% observed once, and the top ten hold roughly 0.11%. Sequenced: CD8+ T cells from PBMCs. These receptors all stem from a human donor in good health.

The chain is built from TRBV4-1 and TRBJ2-3, with a possible D match to TRBD1 (5 bases). Germline V gene lookup returns CDR1 MGHRA and CDR2 YSYEKL. This CDR3 spans 15 amino acids. The V end lost 1 base, the J end lost 1 base, and 9 bases lay between the germline ends. CDR3 loop: CASSQAGHGTDTQYF. The CDR3 nucleotides are TGCGCCAGCAGCCAAGCCGGACACGGCACAGATACGCAGTATTTT.

The CDR3 DNA reads TGTGCCAGCAGCCCTCAAGGTAGGATGAACACTGAAGCTTTCTTT. Protein product: CASSPQGRMNTEAFF. The J gene is TRBJ1-1, the V gene TRBV3-1; no reliable D call. The V gene lost 4 bases and the J gene lost 0 bases, with 12 bases spanning the gap. In germline, CDR1 is LGHDT, CDR2 YNNKEL (reference sequence). CDR3 length: 15 residues.

The chain combines TRBV10-2 with TRBJ1-1; D possibly corresponds to TRBD1 (5 bases). The CDR3 totals 13 residues. Trimming took off 2 bases at V and 6 bases at J, with 10 bases between the two ends. CDR1 and CDR2 (germline): WSHSY, SAAADI. Written as DNA, the CDR3 is TGCGCCAGCAGTGAGACGGACAAATCTGAAGCTTTCTTT. Amino acid sequence: CASSETDKSEAFF.

The chain has TRBV28 and TRBJ2-6; 11 bases are shared with TRBD1. Germline CDR1 reads MDHEN; CDR2 reads SYDVKM. The CDR3 is made up of 18 amino acids. V lost 1 base and J lost 0; bases outside the gene matches: 2. The CDR3 loop reads CASSLLGQGDSGANVLTF. The CDR3 DNA follows: TGTGCCAGCAGTTTATTGGGACAGGGGGACTCTGGGGCCAACGTCCTGACTTTC.

The V and J genes are TRBV7-9 and TRBJ1-1, with a possible D match to TRBD1 (5 bases). The CDR3 is made up of 16 amino acids. Germline V gives CDR1 SEHNR, CDR2 FQNEAQ (reference sequence). The V end lost 5 bases, the J end lost 1 base, and 17 bases lay between the germline ends. The CDR3 region is CASSAHPIGANTEAFF. CDR3 nucleotide sequence: TGTGCCAGCAGCGCCCATCCCATCGGGGCGAACACTGAAGCTTTCTTT.

The rearrangement joins TRBV6-2 or TRBV6-3 to TRBJ2-1; D perhaps matches TRBD2 (5 bases). The CDR3 loop spans 13 amino acids. Trimming took 4 bases from V and 5 from J, leaving 9 bases between them. From germline, CDR1 is MNHEY and CDR2 SVGEGT. CDR3 DNA sequence: TGTGCCAGCAGTTCGGGGTTACACAATGAGCAGTTCTTC. This gives the protein CASSSGLHNEQFF.

This clonotype was seen a single time. The V gene is TRBV20-1, the J gene TRBJ1-2, with D possibly TRBD1 on 5 matching bases. V was trimmed by 0 bases and J by 4 bases, leaving 9 bases between them. Germline CDR1 is DFQATT and CDR2 is SNEGSKA (reference sequence). This CDR3 contains 13 residues. In DNA form, the CDR3 reads TGCAGTGCTAGAGATCGGGGGGGCTATGGCTACACCTTC. It yields the protein CSARDRGGYGYTF.

The rearrangement joins TRBV12-3 or TRBV12-4 to TRBJ1-2; D call uncertain. Trimming pared 6 bases from V and 6 bases from J, leaving 11 bases between. The CDR3 spans 12 residues. CDR3 in DNA: TGTGCCAGCAGAAAATACCCTGATGGCTACACCTTC. Its translation is CASRKYPDGYTF.

The chain combines TRBV27 with TRBJ2-5; 9 bases line up with TRBD1. This CDR3 spans 16 amino acids. The junction had 8 bases not matched to a gene; V was cut back by 1 base and J by 5 bases. Germline assignment: CDR1 MNHEY and CDR2 SMNVEV (reference sequence). This chain's CDR3 is CASSLFVQGARETQYF. CDR3 sequence (DNA): TGTGCCAGCAGTTTATTTGTACAGGGGGCCCGGGAGACCCAGTACTTC.

The gene calls are TRBV29-1 and TRBJ2-5, with D possibly called TRBD1 or TRBD2 (6 bases each). Trimming left V 3 bases short and J 11 bases short, with 13 bases between. CDR3 size: 11 residues. Germline V gene lookup returns CDR1 SQVTM and CDR2 ANQGSEA. Here the CDR3 reads CSVDWGAGQYF. Here the CDR3 DNA reads TGCAGCGTTGATTGGGGGGCAGGACAGTACTTC.

The V and J genes are TRBV14 and TRBJ2-7; 13 nucleotides agree with TRBD2. Germline assignment: CDR1 SGHDN and CDR2 FVKESK. V shed 2 bases, J shed 1 base, and the junction held 5 bases outside the gene matches. The CDR3 contains 17 residues. CDR3 region: CASSQYRTSGSSYEQYF. In nucleotides, the CDR3 is TGTGCCAGCAGCCAATACCGGACTAGCGGGAGTTCCTACGAGCAGTACTTC.

The rearrangement uses TRBV2 and TRBJ1-6; the D gene is possibly TRBD1 (5 bases). CDR3 size: 15 residues. Trimming left V 4 bases short and J 7 bases short, with 14 bases between. In germline, CDR1 is SNHLY, CDR2 FYNNEI. The CDR3 sequence is CASSGEGHGNSPLHF. The CDR3 nucleotides read TGTGCCAGCAGTGGCGAGGGGCACGGAAATTCACCCCTCCACTTT.

V usage is TRBV15 and J usage is TRBJ1-5; D gene unclear. V shed 3 bases and J shed 9 bases, with 12 bases lying between them. CDR1 is LNHNV and CDR2 is YYDKDF in the germline V gene (reference sequence). This CDR3 spans 13 amino acids. This CDR3 is CATSSVSKRPQHF. The DNA of the CDR3 is TGTGCCACCAGCAGCGTCTCTAAGAGGCCCCAGCATTTT.

The chain links TRBV20-1 to TRBJ2-1; unclear D gene. From germline, CDR1 is DFQATT and CDR2 SNEGSKA (reference sequence). The CDR3 loop spans 16 amino acids. Trimming left V 2 bases short and J 2 bases short, with 16 bases between. CDR3 nucleotides: TGCAGTGCTAGAACTGAGCTCGACCCCCCCTACAATGAGCAGTTCTTC. It codes for CSARTELDPPYNEQFF.

This chain links TRBV29-1 with TRBJ2-2, with D perhaps matching TRBD2 (6 bases). CDR1 and CDR2 (germline): SQVTM, ANQGSEA. The CDR3 extends over 15 amino acids. V lost 6 bases, J lost 7 bases, and 21 bases lay in between. CDR3 amino acids: CSVLAGRDRGGELFF. In DNA, the CDR3 is TGCAGCGTGCTCGCGGGGCGGGATCGGGGCGGGGAGCTGTTTTTT.

This clonotype appeared a few times. The chain links TRBV18 to TRBJ1-2; D is uncertain. The germline V gene encodes CDR1 KGHSH and CDR2 LQKENI. V was pared by 4 bases and J by 2 bases, with 5 bases between. This CDR3 region has 12 residues. The CDR3 coding sequence is TGTGCCAGCTCACAGGGCAACTATGGCTACACCTTC. This translates into CASSQGNYGYTF.

The V gene is TRBV20-1, the J gene TRBJ1-1, with 9 bases that match TRBD1. This CDR3 is 13 amino acids long. Germline lookup yields CDR1 DFQATT and CDR2 SNEGSKA (reference sequence). CDR3 loop: CTNKGGQGPEAFF. The CDR3 DNA reads as TGCACCAATAAAGGGGGACAGGGTCCTGAAGCTTTCTTT.

The rearrangement uses TRBV29-1 and TRBJ1-5, with TRBD1 matching 7 bases. Looked up from germline, CDR1 is SQVTM and CDR2 is ANQGSEA. Trimming cost V 4 bases and J 4 bases; bases outside gene matches: 4. CDR3 size: 13 residues. CDR3: CSVAGQENQPQHF. The CDR3 bases are TGCAGCGTTGCAGGACAGGAGAATCAGCCCCAGCATTTT. The full variable domain, completed using reference TRBV29-1 and TRBJ1-5, is SAVISQKPSRDICQRGTSLTIQCQVDSQVTMMFWYRQQPGQSLTLIATANQGSEATYESGFVIDKFPISRPNLTFSTLTVSNMSPEDSSIYLCSVAGQENQPQHFGDGTRLSIL.

The rearrangement uses TRBV13 and TRBJ1-6; D is unclear. Germline V gene data show CDR1 as PRHDT and CDR2 as FYEKMQ (reference sequence). Trimming took off 5 bases at V and 7 bases at J, with 6 bases between the two ends. CDR3 length: 12 amino acids. The CDR3 bases are TGTGCCAGCAGCCTACCAAATTCACCCCTCCACTTT. It translates to CASSLPNSPLHF. Looking up the rest from reference TRBV13 and TRBJ1-6 gives the full variable domain: AAGVIQSPRHLIKEKRETATLKCYPIPRHDTVYWYQQGPGQDPQFLISFYEKMQSDKGSIPDRFSAQQFSDYHSELNMSSLELGDSALYFCASSLPNSPLHFGNGTRLTVT.

The rearrangement links TRBV4-2 to TRBJ2-2; D gene uncertain. Germline V CDR1 and CDR2: LGHNA, YNFKEQ. Deletions cut 0 bases from V and 4 bases from J, with 3 bases between. The CDR3 has 13 amino acids. The chain's CDR3 is CASSQESTGELFF. The DNA of the CDR3 is TGTGCCAGCAGCCAAGAATCCACCGGGGAGCTGTTTTTT.

The CDR3 bases are TGCGCCAGCAGCCCCACTAGCGGGGGGGCCGATGAGCAGTTCTTC. Amino acids: CASSPTSGGADEQFF. This rearrangement joins TRBV5-1 to TRBJ2-1; 13 bases match TRBD2. Germline CDR1 reads SGHRS; CDR2 reads YFSETQ. The CDR3 has 15 residues. V was pared by 4 bases and J by 8 bases, with 6 bases of the junction left unmatched.

The rearrangement joins TRBV6-5 to TRBJ2-1, with 8 bases aligning to TRBD1. The CDR3 covers 16 residues. Per the germline V gene, CDR1 is MNHEY and CDR2 is SVGAGI. The junction had 7 bases not matched to a gene; V was cut back by 0 bases and J by 6 bases. In DNA, the CDR3 is TGTGCCAGCAGTTACTCGAGGGCAGGGGGCGGCAATGAGCAGTTCTTC. Protein: CASSYSRAGGGNEQFF.

The chain combines TRBV2 with TRBJ1-5, with 7 bases aligning to TRBD1. This CDR3 has 15 amino acids. Germline lookup yields CDR1 SNHLY and CDR2 FYNNEI. V lost 5 bases and J lost 11; bases outside the gene matches: 15. In nucleotides, the CDR3 is TGTGCCAGCAGTCAAGGACAGGTCGCGGAGGAGGCCCAGCATTTT. Protein: CASSQGQVAEEAQHF.